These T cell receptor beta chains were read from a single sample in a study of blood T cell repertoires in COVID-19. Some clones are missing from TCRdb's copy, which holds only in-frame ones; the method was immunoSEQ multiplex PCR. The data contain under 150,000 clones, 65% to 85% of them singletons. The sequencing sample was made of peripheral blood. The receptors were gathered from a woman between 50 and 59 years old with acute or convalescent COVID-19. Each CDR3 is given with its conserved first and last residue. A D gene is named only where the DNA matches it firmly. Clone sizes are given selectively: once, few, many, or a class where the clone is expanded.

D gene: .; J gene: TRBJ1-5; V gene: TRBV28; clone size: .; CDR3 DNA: TGTGCCAGCAGTTTGGTGCCAGATTATAGCAATCAGCCCCAGCATTTT; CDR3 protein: CASSLVPDYSNQPQHF
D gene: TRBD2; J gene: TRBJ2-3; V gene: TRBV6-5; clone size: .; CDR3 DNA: TGTGCCAGCAGTCGAAGCGGGGGGGCAGCAGATACGCAGTATTTT; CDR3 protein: CASSRSGGAADTQYF
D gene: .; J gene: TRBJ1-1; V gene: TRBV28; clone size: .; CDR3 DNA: TGTGCCAGCAGTTTGACTCTGACAGGCATGAACACTGAAGCTTTCTTT; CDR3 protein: CASSLTLTGMNTEAFF
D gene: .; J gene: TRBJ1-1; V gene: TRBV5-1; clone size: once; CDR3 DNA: TGCGCCAGCAGCTTGGTTCAGGGCCCAGACACTGAAGCTTTCTTT; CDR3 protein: CASSLVQGPDTEAFF
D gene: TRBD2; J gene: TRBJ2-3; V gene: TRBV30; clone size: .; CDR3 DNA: TGTGCCTGGAGTCGCTTGAGCGGGGTGGCCCCGAATACGCAGTATTTT; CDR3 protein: CAWSRLSGVAPNTQYF
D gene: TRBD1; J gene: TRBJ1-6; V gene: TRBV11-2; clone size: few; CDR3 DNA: TGTGCCAGCAGCTTATCCGAGACAGGGCTCCTCCACTTT; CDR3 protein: CASSLSETGLLHF
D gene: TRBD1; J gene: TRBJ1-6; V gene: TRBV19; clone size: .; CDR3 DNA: TGTGCCAGTAGTGAAGGACAGGGGGTTTCACCCCTCCACTTT; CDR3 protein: CASSEGQGVSPLHF
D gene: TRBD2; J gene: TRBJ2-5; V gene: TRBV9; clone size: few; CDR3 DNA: TGTGCCAGCAGCGGTGGACTAGCGGGGGCCTCACAAGAGACCCAGTACTTC; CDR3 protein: CASSGGLAGASQETQYF
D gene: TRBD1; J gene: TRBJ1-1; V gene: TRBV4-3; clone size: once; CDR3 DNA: TGCGCCAGCAGCCCGATGTCGACAGGGTCTCCGTTGGCTTTCTTT; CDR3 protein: CASSPMSTGSPLAFF
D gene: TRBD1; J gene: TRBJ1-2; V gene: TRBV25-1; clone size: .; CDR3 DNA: TGTGCCAGCAGGGGAACAGGGGATTGGTATGGCTACACCTTC; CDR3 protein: CASRGTGDWYGYTF
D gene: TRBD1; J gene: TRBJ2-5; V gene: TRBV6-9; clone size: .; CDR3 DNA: TGTGCCAGCAGCCAGGACAGGGAGAAAGAGACCCAGTACTTC; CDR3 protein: CASSQDREKETQYF
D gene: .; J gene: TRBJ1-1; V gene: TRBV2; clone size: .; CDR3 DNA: TGTGCCAGCAGATTTAGGAGAGGCGGGGACACTGAAGCTTTCTTT; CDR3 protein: CASRFRRGGDTEAFF
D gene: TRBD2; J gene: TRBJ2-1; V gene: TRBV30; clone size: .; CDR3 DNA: TGTGCCTGGAGTAGAGTCGATTCGGGACTAGCGGATAATGAGCAGTTCTTC; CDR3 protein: CAWSRVDSGLADNEQFF
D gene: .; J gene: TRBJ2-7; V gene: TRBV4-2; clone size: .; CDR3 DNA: TGTGCCAGCAGCCAAGAAGTGGGGCCCCGGACCTACGAGCAGTACTTC; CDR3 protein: CASSQEVGPRTYEQYF
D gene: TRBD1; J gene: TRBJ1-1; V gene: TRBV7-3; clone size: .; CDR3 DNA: TGTGCCAGCAGTCTCCAACCGGGACAGGGGCTTGTTTTCTTT; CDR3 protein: CASSLQPGQGLVFF
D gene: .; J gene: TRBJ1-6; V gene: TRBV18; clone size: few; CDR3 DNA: TGTGCCAGCTCACCGGGGACACCCGGGGATTCACCCCTCCACTTT; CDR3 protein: CASSPGTPGDSPLHF
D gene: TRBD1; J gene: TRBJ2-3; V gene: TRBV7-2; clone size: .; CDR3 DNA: TGTGCCAGCAGCTTTGTCTCAGGGGGCGGCCCCGATAGCGATACGCAGTATTTT; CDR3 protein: CASSFVSGGGPDSDTQYF
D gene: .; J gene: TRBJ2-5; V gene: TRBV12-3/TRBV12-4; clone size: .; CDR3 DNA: TGTGCCAGCAGTCTCGTAGCTGGGACCCAGTACTTC; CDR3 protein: CASSLVAGTQYF
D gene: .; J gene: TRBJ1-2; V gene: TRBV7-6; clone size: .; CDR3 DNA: TGTGCCAGCAGCAGTACAGGGCGGAATGGCTACACCTTC; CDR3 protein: CASSSTGRNGYTF
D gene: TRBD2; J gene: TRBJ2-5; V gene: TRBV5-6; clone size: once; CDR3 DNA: TGTGCCAGCCGCGGCTTGGCTAGCGGGGAAGAGACCCAGTACTTC; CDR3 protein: CASRGLASGEETQYF
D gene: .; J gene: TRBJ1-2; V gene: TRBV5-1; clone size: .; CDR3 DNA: TGCGCCAGCAGCTCATTACAAGGGGGCTATGGCTACACCTTC; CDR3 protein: CASSSLQGGYGYTF
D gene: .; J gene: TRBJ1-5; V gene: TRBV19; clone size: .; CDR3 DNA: TGTGCCAGTAGTAACGACAGAAGTAGCAATCAGCCCCAGCATTTT; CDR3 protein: CASSNDRSSNQPQHF
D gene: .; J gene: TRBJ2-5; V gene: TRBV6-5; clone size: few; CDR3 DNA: TGTGCCAGCAGTTCACTTGCGGGGTCCCAAGAGACCCAGTACTTC; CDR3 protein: CASSSLAGSQETQYF
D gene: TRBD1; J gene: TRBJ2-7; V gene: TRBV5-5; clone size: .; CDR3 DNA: TGTGCCAGCAGCTTGGCAACACAGGGGGAGCAGTACTTC; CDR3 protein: CASSLATQGEQYF
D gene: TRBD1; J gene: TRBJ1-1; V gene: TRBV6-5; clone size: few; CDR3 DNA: TGTGCCAGCAGAATTTCAGGGGGGAACACTGAAGCTTTCTTT; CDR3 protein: CASRISGGNTEAFF
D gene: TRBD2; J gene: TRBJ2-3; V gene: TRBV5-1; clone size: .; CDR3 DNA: TGCGCCAGCAGCACGGGTAGCGGGGGGGCAATGACAGATACGCAGTATTTT; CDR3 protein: CASSTGSGGAMTDTQYF
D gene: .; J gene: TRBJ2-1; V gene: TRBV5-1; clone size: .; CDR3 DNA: TGCGCCAGCAGCTTGGCCGGGGAGGTGAACAATGAGCAGTTCTTC; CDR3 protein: CASSLAGEVNNEQFF
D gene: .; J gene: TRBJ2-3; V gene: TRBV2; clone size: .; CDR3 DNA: TGTGCCAGCAGTTACACGCCCACAGATACGCAGTATTTT; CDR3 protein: CASSYTPTDTQYF
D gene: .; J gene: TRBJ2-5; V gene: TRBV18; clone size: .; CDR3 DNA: TGTGCCAGCTCAGCCCAGACAGGCAGACAAGAGACCCAGTACTTC; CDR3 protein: CASSAQTGRQETQYF
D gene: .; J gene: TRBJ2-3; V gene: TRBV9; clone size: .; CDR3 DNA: TGTGCCAGCAGCCCACAGGGGGGGAAGCTCGGAGATACGCAGTATTTT; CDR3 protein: CASSPQGGKLGDTQYF
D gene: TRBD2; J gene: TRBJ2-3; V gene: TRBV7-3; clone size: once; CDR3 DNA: TGTGCCAGCAGTTCCACCGGGGGGGATACGCAGTATTTT; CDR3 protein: CASSSTGGDTQYF
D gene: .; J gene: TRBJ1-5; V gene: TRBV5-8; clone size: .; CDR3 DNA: TGTGCCAGCAGACCGAGAGGGTCGGATAATCAGCCCCAGCATTTT; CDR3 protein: CASRPRGSDNQPQHF
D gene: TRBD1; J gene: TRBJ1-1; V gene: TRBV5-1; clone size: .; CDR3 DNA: TGCGCCAGCAGCCTGGGACAGGGGGCTCGGGGGACTGAAGCTTTCTTT; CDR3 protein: CASSLGQGARGTEAFF
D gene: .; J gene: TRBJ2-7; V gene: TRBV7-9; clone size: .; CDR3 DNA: TGTGCCAGCAGCTCCGCCAGGCGACAGGACTCCTACGAGCAGTACTTC; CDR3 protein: CASSSARRQDSYEQYF
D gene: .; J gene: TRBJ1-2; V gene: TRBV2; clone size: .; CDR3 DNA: TGTGCCAGCAGTGACCCCTTGTTCTGCACCTTC; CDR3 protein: CASSDPLFCTF
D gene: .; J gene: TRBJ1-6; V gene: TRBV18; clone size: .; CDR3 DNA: TGTGCCAGCTCAGACGGGACACCTAATGTGGGGAGAGGGTCACCCCTCCACTTT; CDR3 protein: CASSDGTPNVGRGSPLHF
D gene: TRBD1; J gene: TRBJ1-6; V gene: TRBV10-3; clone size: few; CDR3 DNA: TGTGCCATCAGTGAGCGACAGGGGGCAGATCTCCACTTT; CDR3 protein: CAISERQGADLHF
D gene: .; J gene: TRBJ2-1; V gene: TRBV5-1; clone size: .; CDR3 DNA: TGCGCCAGCAGCTTGGGGCCCGGAGAGGACAATGAGCAGTTCTTC; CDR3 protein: CASSLGPGEDNEQFF
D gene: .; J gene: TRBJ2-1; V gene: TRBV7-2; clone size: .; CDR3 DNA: TGTGCCAGCAGCTTAGATCCGCCAGGGTCTGGTAATGAGCAGTTCTTC; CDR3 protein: CASSLDPPGSGNEQFF
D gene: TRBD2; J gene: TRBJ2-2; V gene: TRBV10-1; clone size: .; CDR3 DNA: TGCGCCAGCAGTGACCCCTCGGGGGGGCGCGCCACCGGGGAGCTGTTTTTT; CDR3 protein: CASSDPSGGRATGELFF
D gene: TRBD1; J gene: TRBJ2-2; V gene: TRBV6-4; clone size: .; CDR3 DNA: TGTGCCAGCAGACAGGGGATGGGCACCGGGGAGCTGTTTTTT; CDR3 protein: CASRQGMGTGELFF
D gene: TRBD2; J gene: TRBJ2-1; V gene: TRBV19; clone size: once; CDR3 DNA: TGTGCCAGTAGTATTATTCTAGCGGGGTACAATGAGCAGTTCTTC; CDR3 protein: CASSIILAGYNEQFF
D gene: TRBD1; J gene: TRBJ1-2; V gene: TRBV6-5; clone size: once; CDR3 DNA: TGTGCCAGCAGGCTTGGGACAGGGGGGTACTATGGCTACACCTTC; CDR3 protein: CASRLGTGGYYGYTF
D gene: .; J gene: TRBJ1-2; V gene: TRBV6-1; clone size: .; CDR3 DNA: TGTGCCAGCAGTGAAGGGTCAGGGTCAGGATATGGCTACACCTTC; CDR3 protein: CASSEGSGSGYGYTF
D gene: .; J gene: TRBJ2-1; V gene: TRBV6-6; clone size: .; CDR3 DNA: TGTGCCAGCAGCCTAGTTACATTGACCGGGACTTTAGTACGTAGTGAGCAGTTCTTC; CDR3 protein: CASSLVTLTGTLVRSEQFF
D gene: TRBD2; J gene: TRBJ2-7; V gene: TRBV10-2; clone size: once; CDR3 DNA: TGCGCCAGCAGTGATAGCCCTAGCGGGGTTTACGAGCAGTACTTC; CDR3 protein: CASSDSPSGVYEQYF
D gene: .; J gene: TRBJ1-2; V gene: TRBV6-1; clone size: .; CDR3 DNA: TGTGCCAGCAGTGAAGCGTGGGGGGGGGAGAATGGCTACACCTTC; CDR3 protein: CASSEAWGGENGYTF
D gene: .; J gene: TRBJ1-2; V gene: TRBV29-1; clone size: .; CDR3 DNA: TGCAGCGTTGCTCGCGTCGCCCGAGATGGCTACACCTTC; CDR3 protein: CSVARVARDGYTF
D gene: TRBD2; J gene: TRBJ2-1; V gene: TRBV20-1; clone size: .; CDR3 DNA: TGCAGTGCTAGTAAAGGGAGGGAGTTCTTC; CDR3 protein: CSASKGREFF
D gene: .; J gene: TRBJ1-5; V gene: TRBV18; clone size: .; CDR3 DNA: TGTGCCAGCTCGCCAATAGGGGATATCAATCAGCCCCAGCATTTT; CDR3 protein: CASSPIGDINQPQHF
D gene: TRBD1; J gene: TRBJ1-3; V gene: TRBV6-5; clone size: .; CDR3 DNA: TGTGCCAGCCTTGGGGGGACAGGGTCGAACACCATATATTTT; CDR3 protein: CASLGGTGSNTIYF
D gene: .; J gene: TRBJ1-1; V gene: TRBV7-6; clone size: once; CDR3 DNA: TGTGCCAGCAGCTTAGGGGGACAGAACACTGAAGCTTTCTTT; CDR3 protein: CASSLGGQNTEAFF
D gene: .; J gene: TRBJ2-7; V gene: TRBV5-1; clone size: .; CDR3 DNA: TGCGCCAGCAGCTTGGTGGGGGCGAGCAACGAGCAGTACTTC; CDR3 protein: CASSLVGASNEQYF
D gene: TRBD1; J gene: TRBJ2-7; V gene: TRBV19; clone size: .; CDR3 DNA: TGTGCCAGTAGTATAAGAGAGGGACAGGGTCTCTACGAGCAGTACTTC; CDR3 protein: CASSIREGQGLYEQYF